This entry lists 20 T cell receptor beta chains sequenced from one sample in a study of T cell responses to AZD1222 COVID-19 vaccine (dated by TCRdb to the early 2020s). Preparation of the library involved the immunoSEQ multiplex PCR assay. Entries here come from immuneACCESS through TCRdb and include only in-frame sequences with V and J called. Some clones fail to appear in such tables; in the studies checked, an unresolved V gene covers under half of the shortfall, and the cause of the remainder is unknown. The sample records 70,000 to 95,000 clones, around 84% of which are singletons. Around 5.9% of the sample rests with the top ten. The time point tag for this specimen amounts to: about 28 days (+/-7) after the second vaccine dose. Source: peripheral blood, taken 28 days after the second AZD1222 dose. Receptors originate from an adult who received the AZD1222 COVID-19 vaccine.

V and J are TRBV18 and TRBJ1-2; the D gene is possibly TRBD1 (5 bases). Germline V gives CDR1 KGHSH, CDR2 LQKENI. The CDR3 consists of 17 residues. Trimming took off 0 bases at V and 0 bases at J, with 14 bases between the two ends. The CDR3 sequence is CASSPPQGALTNYGYTF. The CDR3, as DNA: TGTGCCAGCTCACCACCCCAAGGGGCCCTAACTAACTATGGCTACACCTTC.

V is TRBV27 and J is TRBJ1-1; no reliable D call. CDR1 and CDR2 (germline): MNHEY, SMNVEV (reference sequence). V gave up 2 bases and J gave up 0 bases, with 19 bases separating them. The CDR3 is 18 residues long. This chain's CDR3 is CASSLKGSINILNTEAFF. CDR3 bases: TGTGCCAGCAGTTTAAAGGGATCTATTAATATTCTGAACACTGAAGCTTTCTTT.

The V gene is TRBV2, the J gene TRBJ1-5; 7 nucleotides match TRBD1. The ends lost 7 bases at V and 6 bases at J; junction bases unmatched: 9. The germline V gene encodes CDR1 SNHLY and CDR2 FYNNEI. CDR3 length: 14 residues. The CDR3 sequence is CASITDRYSQPQHF. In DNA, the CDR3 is TGTGCCAGCATAACGGACAGGTACAGTCAGCCCCAGCATTTT.

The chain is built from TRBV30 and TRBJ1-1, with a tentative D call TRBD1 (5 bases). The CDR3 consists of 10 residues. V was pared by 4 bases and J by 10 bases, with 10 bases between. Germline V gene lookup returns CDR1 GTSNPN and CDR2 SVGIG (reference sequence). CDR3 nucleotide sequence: TGTGCCTGGACAGGGAGGGGAGCTTTCTTT. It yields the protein CAWTGRGAFF. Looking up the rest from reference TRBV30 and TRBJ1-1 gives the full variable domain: SQTIHQWPATLVQPVGSPLSLECTVEGTSNPNLYWYRQAAGRGLQLLFYSVGIGQISSEVPQNLSASRPQDRQFILSSKKLLLSDSGFYLCAWTGRGAFFGQGTRLTVV.

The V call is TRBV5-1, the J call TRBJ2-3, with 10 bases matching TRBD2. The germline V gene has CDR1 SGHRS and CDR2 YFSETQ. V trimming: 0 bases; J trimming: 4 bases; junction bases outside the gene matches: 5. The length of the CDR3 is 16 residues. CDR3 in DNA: TGCGCCAGCAGCTTGGGAGCGGGGGGGCCGGCAGATACGCAGTATTTT. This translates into CASSLGAGGPADTQYF. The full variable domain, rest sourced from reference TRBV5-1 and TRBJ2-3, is KAGVTQTPRYLIKTRGQQVTLSCSPISGHRSVSWYQQTPGQGLQFLFEYFSETQRNKGNFPGRFSGRQFSNSRSEMNVSTLELGDSALYLCASSLGAGGPADTQYFGPGTRLTVL.

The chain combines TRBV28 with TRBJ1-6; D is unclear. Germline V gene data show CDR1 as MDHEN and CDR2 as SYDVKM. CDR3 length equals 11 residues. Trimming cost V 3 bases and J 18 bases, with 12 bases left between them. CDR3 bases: TGTGCCAGCAGTTTTGGTCAGTATTACCACTTT. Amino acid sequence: CASSFGQYYHF.

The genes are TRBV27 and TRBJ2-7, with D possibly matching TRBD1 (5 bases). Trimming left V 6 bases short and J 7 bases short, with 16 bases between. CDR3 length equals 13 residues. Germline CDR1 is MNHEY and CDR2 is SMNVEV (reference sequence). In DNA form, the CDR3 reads TGTGCCAGCAGCTCCCCGTTCGACAGAGAGCAGTACTTC. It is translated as CASSSPFDREQYF.

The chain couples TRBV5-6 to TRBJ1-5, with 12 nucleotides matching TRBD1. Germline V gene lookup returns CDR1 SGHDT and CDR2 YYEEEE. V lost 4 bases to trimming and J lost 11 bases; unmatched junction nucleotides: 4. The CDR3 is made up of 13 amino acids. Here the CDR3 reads CASSRDRGLSQHF. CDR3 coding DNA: TGTGCCAGCAGCCGGGACAGGGGGCTTTCCCAGCATTTT.

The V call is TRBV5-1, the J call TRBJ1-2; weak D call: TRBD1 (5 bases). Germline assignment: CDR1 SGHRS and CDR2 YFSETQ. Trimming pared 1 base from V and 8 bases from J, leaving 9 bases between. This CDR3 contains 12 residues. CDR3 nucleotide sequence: TGCGCCAGCAGCTTGCAAGGGGAAGGCTACACCTTC. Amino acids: CASSLQGEGYTF.

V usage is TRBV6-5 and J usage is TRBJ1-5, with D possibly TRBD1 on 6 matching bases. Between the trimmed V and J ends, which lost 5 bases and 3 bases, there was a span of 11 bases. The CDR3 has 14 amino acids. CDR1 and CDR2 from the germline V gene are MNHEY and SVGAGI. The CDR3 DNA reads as TGTGCCAGCAGTACCGGGACAAACAATCAGCCCCAGCATTTT. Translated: CASSTGTNNQPQHF.

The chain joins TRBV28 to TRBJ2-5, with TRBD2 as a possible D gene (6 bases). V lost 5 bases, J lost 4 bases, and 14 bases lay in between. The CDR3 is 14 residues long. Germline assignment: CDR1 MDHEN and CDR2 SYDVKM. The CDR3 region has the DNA TGTGCCAGCAGTCCGACGGGAGAGGCAGAGACCCAGTACTTC. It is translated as CASSPTGEAETQYF.

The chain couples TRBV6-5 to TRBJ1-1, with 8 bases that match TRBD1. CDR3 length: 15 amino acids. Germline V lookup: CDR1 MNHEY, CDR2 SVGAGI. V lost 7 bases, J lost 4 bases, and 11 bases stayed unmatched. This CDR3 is CASNTGQGSSTEAFF. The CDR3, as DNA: TGTGCCAGCAACACTGGACAGGGCTCGAGCACTGAAGCTTTCTTT.

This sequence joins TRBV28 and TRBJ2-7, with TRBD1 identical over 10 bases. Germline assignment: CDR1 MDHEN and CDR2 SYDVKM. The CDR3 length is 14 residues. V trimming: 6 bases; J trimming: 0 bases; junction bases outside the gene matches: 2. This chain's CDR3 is CASRGQGDSYEQYF. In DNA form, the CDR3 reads TGTGCCAGCAGAGGACAGGGGGACTCCTACGAGCAGTACTTC.

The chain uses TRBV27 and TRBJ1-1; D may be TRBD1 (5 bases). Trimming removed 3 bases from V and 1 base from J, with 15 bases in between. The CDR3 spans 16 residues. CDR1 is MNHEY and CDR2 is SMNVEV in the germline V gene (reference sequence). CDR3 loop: CASSLRAGLTNTEAFF. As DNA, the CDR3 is TGTGCCAGCAGTTTGAGGGCAGGGCTGACGAACACTGAAGCTTTCTTT.

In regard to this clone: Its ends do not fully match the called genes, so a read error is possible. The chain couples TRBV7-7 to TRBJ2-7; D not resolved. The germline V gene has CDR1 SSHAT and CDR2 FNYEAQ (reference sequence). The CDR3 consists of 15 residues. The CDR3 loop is CASSLPRAAPYEQYF. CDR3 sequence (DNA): TGTGCTAGCAGCTTACCCCGGGCGGCGCCCTACGAGCAGTACTTC.

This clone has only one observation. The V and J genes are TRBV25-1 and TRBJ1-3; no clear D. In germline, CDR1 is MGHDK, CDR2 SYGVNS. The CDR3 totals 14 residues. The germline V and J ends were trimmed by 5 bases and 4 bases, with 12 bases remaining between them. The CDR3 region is CASSPGDFGNTIYF. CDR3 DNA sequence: TGTGCCAGCAGTCCCGGGGATTTCGGAAACACCATATATTTT.

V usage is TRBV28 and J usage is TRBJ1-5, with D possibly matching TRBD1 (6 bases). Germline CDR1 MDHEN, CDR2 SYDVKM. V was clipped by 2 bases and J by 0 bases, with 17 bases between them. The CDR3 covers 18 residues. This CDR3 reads CASSLRGRGANSNQPQHF. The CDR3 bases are TGTGCCAGCAGTTTACGGGGCCGGGGGGCTAATAGCAATCAGCCCCAGCATTTT.

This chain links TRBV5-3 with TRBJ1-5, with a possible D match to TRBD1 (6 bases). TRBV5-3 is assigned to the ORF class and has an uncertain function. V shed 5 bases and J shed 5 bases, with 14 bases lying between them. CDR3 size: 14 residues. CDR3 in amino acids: CARRPTGSDQPQHF. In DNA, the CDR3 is TGTGCCAGAAGACCCACAGGGTCTGATCAGCCCCAGCATTTT.

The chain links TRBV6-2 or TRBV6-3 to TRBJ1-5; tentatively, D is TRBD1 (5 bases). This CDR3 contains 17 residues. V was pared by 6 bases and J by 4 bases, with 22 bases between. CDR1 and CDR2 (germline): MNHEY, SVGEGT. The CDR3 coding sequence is TGTGCCAGCAGCCCTAGGGCGTGGGGCGGAAGGAATCAGCCCCAGCATTTT. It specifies CASSPRAWGGRNQPQHF.

The CDR3 coding sequence is TGTGCCAGCAGCCTTATCTCAAGACTAGCGGGGGGGACCGGGGAGCTGTTTTTT. This codes for CASSLISRLAGGTGELFF. The chain recombines TRBV3-1 (or the pseudogene TRBV3-2) with TRBJ2-2, with 14 bases aligning to TRBD2. Trimming at V came to 4 bases and at J to 5 bases, leaving 9 bases not matched to a gene. Germline-derived CDR1 and CDR2 are LGHDT and YNNKEL (reference sequence). The CDR3 has 18 amino acids.